Presented here are 12 T cell receptor beta chains from one specimen sequenced in a study of blood T cell repertoires in COVID-19. The repertoire was sequenced with immunoSEQ multiplex PCR; TCRdb's copy has only in-frame clones and lacks some. The repertoire has some 350,000 clones, about 88% of them found once; the top ten carry approximately 7.4%. The sequenced material came from peripheral blood. These TCRs come from a woman aged 70-85 years with COVID-19, enrolled during active disease.

This rearrangement joins TRBV6-5 to TRBJ1-1, with D possibly being TRBD1 (5 bases). The V and J ends lost 4 bases and 11 bases respectively, with 17 bases between them. Germline values: CDR1 MNHEY, CDR2 SVGAGI. The CDR3 is 13 residues long. The CDR3 here is CASSLGPGSAAFF. Written as DNA, the CDR3 is TGTGCCAGCAGTTTGGGTCCAGGGTCGGCGGCTTTCTTT.

This clone was counted only a few times. CDR3 sequence: CATSDFGNTEAFF. The CDR3 bases are TGTGCCACCAGTGATTTCGGGAACACTGAAGCTTTCTTT. This chain joins TRBV24-1 and TRBJ1-1; the D is unclear. Germline-derived CDR1 and CDR2 are KGHDR and SFDVKD. This CDR3 has 13 residues. Trimming left V 1 base short and J 1 base short, with 3 bases between.

This clone has more than one count but fewer than ten. The rearrangement links TRBV28 to TRBJ1-4; 7 bases map to TRBD1. The CDR3 covers 16 residues. CDR1 is MDHEN and CDR2 is SYDVKM in the germline V gene. V dropped 5 bases and J dropped 5; count of bases not matched to a gene: 11. The chain's CDR3 is CASSPAGTARNEKLFF. CDR3 nucleotide sequence: TGTGCCAGCAGTCCCGCGGGGACAGCCCGCAATGAAAAACTGTTTTTT.

The V gene is TRBV7-2, the J gene TRBJ1-2; a weak D match, TRBD1 (6 bases). V lost 5 bases and J lost 2, with 15 bases in between. This CDR3 region has 15 residues. The V gene's germline CDR1 is SGHTA and CDR2 FQGNSA. CDR3 sequence: CASSLGGQLNYGYTF. DNA for the CDR3: TGTGCCAGCAGCCTCGGAGGACAGCTCAACTATGGCTACACCTTC. The full variable domain, its missing parts supplied by reference TRBV7-2 and TRBJ1-2, is GAGVSQSPSNKVTEKGKDVELRCDPISGHTALYWYRQSLGQGLEFLIYFQGNSAPDKSGLPSDRFSAERTGGSVSTLTIQRTQQEDSAVYLCASSLGGQLNYGYTFGSGTRLTVV.

This clone was counted a single time. This rearrangement joins TRBV12-3 or TRBV12-4 to TRBJ1-6, with D maybe TRBD1 (6 bases). Trimming pared 6 bases from V and 14 bases from J, leaving 17 bases between. The CDR3 contains 13 residues. The CDR3 spells CASSPSSGETLHF. CDR3 nucleotides: TGTGCCAGCAGCCCTTCCTCAGGGGAAACCCTCCACTTT.

The V gene is TRBV5-1, the J gene TRBJ2-5; D is undetermined. Germline V lookup: CDR1 SGHRS, CDR2 YFSETQ. Trimming took 4 bases from V and 1 from J, leaving 14 bases between them. The CDR3 totals 15 residues. CDR3 coding DNA: TGCGCCAGCAGCAAAGATCAGGTTCGCCAAGAGACCCAGTACTTC. This sequence encodes CASSKDQVRQETQYF. Variable domain in full (rest from reference TRBV5-1 and TRBJ2-5): KAGVTQTPRYLIKTRGQQVTLSCSPISGHRSVSWYQQTPGQGLQFLFEYFSETQRNKGNFPGRFSGRQFSNSRSEMNVSTLELGDSALYLCASSKDQVRQETQYFGPGTRLLVL.

This sequence joins TRBV10-2 and TRBJ2-7, with TRBD1 matching 12 bases. CDR1 is WSHSY, CDR2 SAAADI, per germline. The junction had 8 bases not matched to a gene; V was cut back by 3 bases and J by 5 bases. The CDR3 has 16 amino acids. The chain's CDR3 is CASSDLGTGGANEQYF. CDR3 nucleotide sequence: TGCGCCAGCAGTGACTTAGGGACAGGGGGCGCGAACGAGCAGTACTTC.

V usage is TRBV4-1 and J usage is TRBJ2-3; D remains ambiguous. Trimming pared 1 base from V and 6 bases from J, leaving 5 bases between. Germline values: CDR1 MGHRA, CDR2 YSYEKL. The CDR3 totals 12 residues. The DNA of the CDR3 is TGCGCCAGCAGCCAAGTGAGGGATACGCAGTATTTT. It specifies CASSQVRDTQYF.

The V call is TRBV7-9, the J call TRBJ1-1; 7 nucleotides match TRBD1. This CDR3 spans 15 amino acids. Looked up from germline, CDR1 is SEHNR and CDR2 is FQNEAQ (reference sequence). Unmatched junction bases numbered 3, after V lost 1 base and J lost 1 base. The CDR3 spells CASSLEGAPNTEAFF. For the CDR3, the DNA is TGTGCCAGCAGCTTAGAGGGGGCCCCGAACACTGAAGCTTTCTTT. Drawing the rest from reference TRBV7-9 and TRBJ1-1, the complete variable domain is DTGVSQNPRHKITKRGQNVTFRCDPISEHNRLYWYRQTLGQGPEFLTYFQNEAQLEKSRLLSDRFSAERPKGSFSTLEIQRTEQGDSAMYLCASSLEGAPNTEAFFGQGTRLTVV.

The chain recombines TRBV21-1 with TRBJ1-5; the table's D gene call, TRBD1, was not cross checked with the DNA. TRBV21-1 is shown as a pseudogene. The CDR3 length is 18 residues. CDR3 in DNA: TGTGCCAGCAGCAAGCCGGGACAGGGGCAAAATAGCAATCAGCCCCAGCATTTT. Translating it yields CASSKPGQGQNSNQPQHF.

V gene TRBV6-5 combines with J gene TRBJ2-7; 9 nucleotides match TRBD1. The CDR3 totals 14 residues. With V trimmed by 5 bases and J by 3 bases, 5 bases remained unmatched. Germline V gene sequence: CDR1 MNHEY, CDR2 SVGAGI. The CDR3 spells CASSQNRGLYEQYF. In nucleotides, the CDR3 is TGTGCCAGCAGTCAAAACAGGGGGCTCTACGAGCAGTACTTC.

The chain is built from TRBV3-1 (or the pseudogene TRBV3-2) and TRBJ1-2, with D possibly matching TRBD1 (5 bases). The CDR3 runs to 13 residues. V dropped 3 bases and J dropped 8 bases, with 13 bases sitting between them. The germline CDR1 and CDR2 sequences are LGHDT and YNNKEL (reference sequence). The CDR3 DNA sequence: TGTGCCAGCAGCCATAGGGGTATAAACGGCTACACCTTC. Its protein is CASSHRGINGYTF.